These T cell receptor beta chains were read from a single sample in a study of shared clonotypes between healthy human individuals. Using immunoSEQ multiplex PCR, the repertoire was profiled, and TCRdb retains in-frame clones only, with some absent. The repertoire has about 2.1 million clones, 85% to 95% of them found once; the top ten carry roughly 1.7%. Material for sequencing was naive CD8+ T cells from PBMCs. These receptors were obtained from a man between 18 and 29 years old in good health. Some clones in this sample may be carry-over from other donors' samples. CDR3s include the opening cysteine and the closing phenylalanine or tryptophan. The D gene is left open where the match is weak. Some rows have no size entry. The others give once, few or many, or a class for an expanded clone.

clone_size d_call j_call v_call cdr3_aa cdr3_nt
- TRBD1 TRBJ2-1 TRBV28 CASRRELDRVFF TGTGCCAGCCGAAGGGAGCTGGACAGGGTTTTCTTC
- - TRBJ2-3 TRBV9 CASSTNRDRTDTQYF TGTGCCAGCAGCACAAACCGGGACCGCACAGATACGCAGTATTTT
- TRBD2 TRBJ2-5 TRBV29-1 CSVEVLKAGGPTVFSGTQYF TGCAGCGTTGAAGTCTTGAAGGCGGGAGGGCCTACCGTATTCTCTGGGACCCAGTACTTC
- - TRBJ2-1 TRBV27 CASSDTDIYNEQFF TGTGCCAGCAGCGACACCGATATTTACAATGAGCAGTTCTTC
- TRBD2 TRBJ2-1 TRBV10-3 CAISDVAGGPIHNEQFF TGTGCCATCAGTGATGTAGCGGGAGGGCCGATCCACAATGAGCAGTTCTTC
- - TRBJ1-5 TRBV6-5 CASSYSKGPNQPQHF TGTGCCAGCAGTTACTCAAAGGGCCCCAATCAGCCCCAGCATTTT
- - TRBJ1-5 TRBV19 CASSIDDNQPQHF TGTGCCAGTAGTATCGATGACAATCAGCCCCAGCATTTT
- TRBD1 TRBJ2-7 TRBV5-1 CASSLAMTGDLYEQYF TGCGCCAGCAGCTTGGCCATGACAGGGGACCTTTACGAGCAGTACTTC
- - TRBJ1-2 TRBV29-1 CSAPDAGAGYTF TGCAGCGCTCCCGACGCGGGGGCGGGCTACACCTTC
- - TRBJ2-7 TRBV9 CASSVDGGAQREQYF TGTGCCAGCAGCGTAGACGGCGGGGCGCAGCGCGAGCAGTACTTC
- - TRBJ2-7 TRBV4-3 CASSQGGTTYEQYF TGCGCCAGCAGCCAGGGCGGGACAACCTACGAGCAGTACTTC
- - TRBJ2-7 TRBV9 CASSVEDSSIREQYF TGTGCCAGCAGCGTAGAGGATTCTAGTATTCGCGAGCAGTACTTC
- - TRBJ2-2 TRBV10-2 CASMDRLQKDTGELFF TGCGCCAGCATGGACAGACTCCAAAAAGACACCGGGGAGCTGTTTTTT
- - TRBJ2-1 TRBV7-3 CASSPGAFQYNEQFF TGTGCCAGCAGCCCAGGGGCCTTTCAATACAATGAGCAGTTCTTC
- TRBD1 TRBJ1-5 TRBV28 CASSSRGDRDYSNQPQHF TGTGCCAGCAGTTCCCGGGGGGACAGGGACTATAGCAATCAGCCCCAGCATTTT
- TRBD2 TRBJ2-3 TRBV27 CASSLIGTGLNTQYF TGTGCCAGCAGTTTAATAGGGACGGGACTAAATACGCAGTATTTT
once - TRBJ2-7 TRBV7-9 CASSFLGLESYEQYF TGTGCCAGCAGCTTTCTCGGATTGGAGTCCTACGAGCAGTACTTC
- TRBD2 TRBJ2-7 TRBV25-1 CASSSREVELYEQYF TGTGCCAGCAGCTCCCGGGAGGTGGAGCTGTACGAGCAGTACTTC
- - TRBJ2-1 TRBV11-2 CASSQTSNEQFF TGTGCCAGCAGCCAGACTAGTAATGAGCAGTTCTTC
- - TRBJ1-2 TRBV9 CASSVSRQERDHVGYTF TGTGCCAGCAGCGTATCCCGACAAGAGAGGGACCACGTTGGCTACACCTTC
- - TRBJ2-7 TRBV27 CASSLYGSYEQYF TGTGCCAGCAGTTTATACGGCTCCTACGAGCAGTACTTC
- - TRBJ1-5 TRBV27 CASSFWGGSQPQHF TGTGCCAGCAGTTTTTGGGGGGGGAGTCAGCCCCAGCATTTT
once - TRBJ2-7 TRBV7-9 CASSLVGGYEQYF TGTGCCAGCAGCTTAGTGGGCGGTTACGAGCAGTACTTC
few TRBD1 TRBJ1-1 TRBV5-5 CASTLAGGIDTEAFF TGTGCCAGCACCCTAGCAGGGGGCATCGACACTGAAGCTTTCTTT
- - TRBJ1-1 TRBV28 CASRRGWTEAFF TGTGCCAGCAGAAGGGGGTGGACTGAAGCTTTCTTT
- - TRBJ1-5 TRBV2 CASSEAGFSNQPQHF TGTGCCAGCAGTGAGGCGGGCTTTAGCAATCAGCCCCAGCATTTT
- TRBD2 TRBJ2-5 TRBV27 CASKPSGRARKETQYF TGTGCCAGCAAACCTAGCGGGAGGGCCCGTAAAGAGACCCAGTACTTC
- - TRBJ1-1 TRBV7-9 CASSLDFGGRLNTEAFF TGTGCCAGCAGCTTAGATTTCGGTGGCAGACTGAACACTGAAGCTTTCTTT
- - TRBJ1-2 TRBV5-6 CASSLGWGIGYTF TGTGCCAGCAGCTTGGGCTGGGGAATTGGCTACACCTTC
- - TRBJ1-2 TRBV27 CASSLSWGSDGYTF TGTGCCAGCAGTTTATCGTGGGGTTCAGATGGCTACACCTTC
- - TRBJ1-1 TRBV13 CASSLTTVNTEAFF TGTGCCAGCAGCTTAACAACAGTGAACACTGAAGCTTTCTTT
- TRBD2 TRBJ2-2 TRBV11-3 CASSTRLAGAGGELFF TGTGCCAGCAGCACCCGACTAGCGGGAGCGGGCGGGGAGCTGTTTTTT
- - TRBJ2-7 TRBV5-1 CASAQSSGSYEQYF TGCGCCAGTGCCCAGAGTAGCGGCTCCTACGAGCAGTACTTC
- TRBD2 TRBJ2-1 TRBV2 CASRTGTSGRGNEQFF TGTGCCAGCAGAACAGGGACTAGCGGGAGAGGCAATGAGCAGTTCTTC
- - TRBJ2-1 TRBV11-2 CASSLDAGLLMGEQFF TGTGCCAGCAGCTTAGATGCGGGACTCCTAATGGGTGAGCAGTTCTTC
- - TRBJ1-3 TRBV28 CASSFEAPSGNTIYF TGTGCCAGCAGTTTCGAGGCTCCCTCTGGAAACACCATATATTTT
- - TRBJ2-7 TRBV27 CASSLVGQAYEQYF TGTGCCAGCAGTTTAGTCGGACAAGCCTACGAGCAGTACTTC
- - TRBJ2-7 TRBV19 CASSPNLGGNPYEQYF TGTGCCAGTAGTCCGAACCTCGGCGGAAACCCCTACGAGCAGTACTTC
- - TRBJ2-1 TRBV7-2 CASSFRGPLWNEQFF TGTGCCAGCAGCTTCCGGGGGCCCCTGTGGAATGAGCAGTTCTTC
- TRBD2 TRBJ2-7 TRBV9 CASSGGRDSSYEQYF TGTGCCAGCAGCGGGGGGAGGGATAGCTCCTACGAGCAGTACTTC
- - TRBJ2-7 TRBV6-6 CASNIGSGVEQYF TGTGCCAGCAATATCGGTAGCGGTGTCGAGCAGTACTTC
- TRBD1 TRBJ2-5 TRBV18 CASSLQDRGETQYF TGTGCCAGCTCTCTTCAAGACAGGGGGGAGACCCAGTACTTC
- TRBD1 TRBJ2-7 TRBV18 CASSVDRGRYEQYF TGTGCCAGCTCAGTGGACAGGGGGCGATACGAGCAGTACTTC
- - TRBJ2-2 TRBV6-5 CASSYFNTGELFF TGTGCCAGCAGTTACTTCAACACCGGGGAGCTGTTTTTT
few - TRBJ1-1 TRBV29-1 CSVEVRPGEAFF TGCAGCGTTGAAGTTCGGCCAGGTGAAGCTTTCTTT
- - TRBJ2-7 TRBV10-3 CAISGTVGGIYF TGTGCCATCAGTGGGACAGTTGGCGGGATATACTTC
- - TRBJ2-3 TRBV7-9 CASSPPPVAADTQYF TGTGCCAGCAGCCCTCCTCCGGTAGCTGCAGATACGCAGTATTTT